The T cell receptor (beta chain) under discussion was sequenced for a study of blood T cell repertoires in COVID-19. For the study at large: Donors in the United States, Italy and Spain gave samples during acute or convalescent COVID-19. T cells, B-cell-depleted T cells, or PBMCs provided the cDNA or gDNA that served as material.

Per the germline V gene, CDR1 is LNHDA and CDR2 is SQIVND (reference sequence). There are 15 residues in the CDR3. V was trimmed by 4 bases and J by 1 base, leaving 13 bases between them. This clone was detected only a few times. As handled by the study authors: Researchers report that nucleated cell counts were estimated from reference gene primer amplification. The method was immunoSEQ multiplex PCR; TCRdb's version includes in-frame clones alone and lacks a portion of them. For V, J and clone size, that table is used; D and trimming come from the DNA. The repertoire holds fewer than 40,000 clones, over 80% seen once, with roughly 9.5% in the top ten.

The receptor was isolated from a human donor with active COVID-19. The donor label of this sample is uncertain. V is TRBV19 and J is TRBJ1-2; D is perhaps TRBD1 (5 bases). Sequenced: peripheral blood. The CDR3 DNA reads as TGTGCCAGTAGTACCCCGGGACTGATTAACTATGGCTACACCTTC. This translates into CASSTPGLINYGYTF.